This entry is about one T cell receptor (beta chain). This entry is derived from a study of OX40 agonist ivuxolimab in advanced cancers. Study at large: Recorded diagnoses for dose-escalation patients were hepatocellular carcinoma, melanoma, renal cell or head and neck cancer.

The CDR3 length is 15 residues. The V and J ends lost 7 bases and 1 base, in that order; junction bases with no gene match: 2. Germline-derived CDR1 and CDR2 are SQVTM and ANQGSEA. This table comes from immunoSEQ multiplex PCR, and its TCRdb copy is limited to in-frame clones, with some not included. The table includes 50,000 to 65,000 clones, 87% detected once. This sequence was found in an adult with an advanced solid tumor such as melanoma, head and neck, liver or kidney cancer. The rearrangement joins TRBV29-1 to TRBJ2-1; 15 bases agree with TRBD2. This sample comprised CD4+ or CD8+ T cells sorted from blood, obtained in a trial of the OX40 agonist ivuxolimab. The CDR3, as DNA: TGCAGCGCCGGGACTAGCGGGAGGTCCTACAATGAGCAGTTCTTC. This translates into CSAGTSGRSYNEQFF.